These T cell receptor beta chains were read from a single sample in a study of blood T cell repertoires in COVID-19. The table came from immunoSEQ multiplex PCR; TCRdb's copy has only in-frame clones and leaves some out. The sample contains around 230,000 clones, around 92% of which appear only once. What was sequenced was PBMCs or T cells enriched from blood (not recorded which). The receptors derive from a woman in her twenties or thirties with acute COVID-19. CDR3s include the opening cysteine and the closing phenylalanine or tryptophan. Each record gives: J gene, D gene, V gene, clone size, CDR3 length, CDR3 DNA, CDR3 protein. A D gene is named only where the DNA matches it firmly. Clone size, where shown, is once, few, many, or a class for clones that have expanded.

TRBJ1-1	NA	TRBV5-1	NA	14	TGCGCCAGCAGTTCGTATTCGGTGAACACTGAAGCTTTCTTT	CASSSYSVNTEAFF
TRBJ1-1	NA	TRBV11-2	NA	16	TGTGCCAGCAGCTCTAGACTGACTGCGATGAACACTGAAGCTTTCTTT	CASSSRLTAMNTEAFF
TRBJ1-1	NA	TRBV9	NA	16	TGTGCCAGCAGCGTAGGGGCCAGGGTGGGGGCCACTGAAGCTTTCTTT	CASSVGARVGATEAFF
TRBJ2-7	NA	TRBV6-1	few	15	TGTGCCAGCAGTGAGGGACATTCGAGCTCCTACGAGCAGTACTTC	CASSEGHSSSYEQYF
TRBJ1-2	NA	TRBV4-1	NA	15	TGCGCCAGCAGCCCGCCGGGAGGGATTACCTATGGCTACACCTTC	CASSPPGGITYGYTF
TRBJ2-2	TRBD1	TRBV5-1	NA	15	TGCGCCAGCAGCTCACGACAGGGGAGTACCGGGGAGCTGTTTTTT	CASSSRQGSTGELFF
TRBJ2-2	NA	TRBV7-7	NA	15	TGTGCCAGCAGCCCCCAAAGCGATGGCACCGGGGAGCTGTTTTTT	CASSPQSDGTGELFF
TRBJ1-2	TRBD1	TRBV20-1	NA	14	TGCAGTGCTAGTTGGACAGGTGGCGGTCGTGGCTACACCTTC	CSASWTGGGRGYTF
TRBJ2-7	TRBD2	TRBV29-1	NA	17	TGCAGCGTTGAAGGTCGTGTCGGGGGGAGGGCAATCTACGAGCAGTACTTC	CSVEGRVGGRAIYEQYF
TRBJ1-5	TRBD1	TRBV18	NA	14	TGTGCCAGCTCATCGACAGGGGCGGTTCAGCCCCAGCATTTT	CASSSTGAVQPQHF
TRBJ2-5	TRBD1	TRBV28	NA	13	TGTGCCAGCCGTACAGGGGGAAAAGAGACCCAGTACTTC	CASRTGGKETQYF
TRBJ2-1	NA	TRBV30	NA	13	TGTGCCTTGCCTAGGCGCACTCACAATGAGCAGTTCTTC	CALPRRTHNEQFF
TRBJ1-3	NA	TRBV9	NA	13	TGTGCCAGCAGCGATGGACAGGGAAACACCATATATTTT	CASSDGQGNTIYF